The rows below give T cell receptor beta chains drawn from one sample of a study of technical replicates of blood from a few donors. Data came from immunoSEQ multiplex PCR; TCRdb stores just in-frame clones and leaves some out. The sample has some 80,000 clones; nearly 98% are singletons. Sequenced material: T cells isolated from PBMCs. These TCRs come from a human donor in good health. Each CDR3 is given with its conserved first and last residue. Each record gives: CDR3 protein, CDR3 DNA, D gene, J gene, clone size, V gene. The D gene is left open where the match is weak. Only some rows state a clone size, as once, few, many or a class for expanded clones.

CDR3: CASSPGTGGGIVFGYTF
DNA: TGTGCCAGCAGCCCCGGGACAGGGGGGGGTATAGTGTTTGGCTACACCTTC
D: TRBD1
J: TRBJ1-2
size: .
V: TRBV5-4

CDR3: CASSILGQDVSGNTIYF
DNA: TGTGCCAGTAGTATTTTGGGGCAAGACGTCTCTGGAAACACCATATATTTT
D: .
J: TRBJ1-3
size: .
V: TRBV19

CDR3: CAGAQRAGTGKGQETQYF
DNA: TGTGCCGGGGCTCAAAGAGCGGGGACAGGGAAGGGCCAAGAGACCCAGTACTTC
D: TRBD1
J: TRBJ2-5
size: once
V: TRBV2

CDR3: CAWSLNRGGYTF
DNA: TGTGCCTGGAGTTTAAACAGGGGTGGCTACACCTTC
D: TRBD1
J: TRBJ1-2
size: .
V: TRBV30

CDR3: CASGTSDQAFF
DNA: TGTGCCAGCGGGACTTCTGACCAAGCTTTCTTT
D: .
J: TRBJ1-1
size: once
V: TRBV2

CDR3: CASSYSSQASNTEAFF
DNA: TGTGCCAGCAGTTACTCGAGCCAGGCCTCGAACACTGAAGCTTTCTTT
D: .
J: TRBJ1-1
size: .
V: TRBV6-5

CDR3: CSVPGTDSYEQYF
DNA: TGCAGCGTGCCCGGGACAGACTCCTACGAGCAGTACTTC
D: TRBD1
J: TRBJ2-7
size: once
V: TRBV29-1

CDR3: CASSSQPGVSGNTIYF
DNA: TGTGCCAGCAGCTCGCAACCGGGAGTCTCTGGAAACACCATATATTTT
D: .
J: TRBJ1-3
size: .
V: TRBV7-2

CDR3: CASMTGYNEQFF
DNA: TGTGCCAGCATGACAGGGTACAATGAGCAGTTCTTC
D: TRBD1
J: TRBJ2-1
size: .
V: TRBV7-9

CDR3: CASRALDGVAGELFF
DNA: TGTGCCAGCAGAGCCTTAGATGGAGTAGCCGGGGAGCTGTTTTTT
D: .
J: TRBJ2-2
size: .
V: TRBV6-5

CDR3: CASSQKLIRGELFF
DNA: TGCGCCAGCAGCCAAAAATTAATCCGGGGGGAGCTGTTTTTT
D: .
J: TRBJ2-2
size: .
V: TRBV4-1

CDR3: CAISSGETEAFF
DNA: TGTGCCATCAGTTCAGGGGAGACTGAAGCTTTCTTT
D: .
J: TRBJ1-1
size: .
V: TRBV10-3

CDR3: CASSLGFGTGEFYGYTF
DNA: TGTGCCAGCAGCCTTGGTTTTGGGACAGGGGAATTCTATGGCTACACCTTC
D: TRBD1
J: TRBJ1-2
size: .
V: TRBV27

CDR3: CASSQDMSFSGELFF
DNA: TGTGCCAGCAGCCAAGATATGAGTTTTAGCGGGGAGCTGTTTTTT
D: .
J: TRBJ2-2
size: .
V: TRBV4-2

CDR3: CASRTSGRREQYF
DNA: TGTGCCAGCAGAACTAGCGGGAGGCGCGAGCAGTACTTC
D: TRBD2
J: TRBJ2-7
size: .
V: TRBV6-5

CDR3: CASRMGEGTGELFF
DNA: TGTGCCAGTAGAATGGGGGAGGGCACCGGGGAGCTGTTTTTT
D: TRBD2
J: TRBJ2-2
size: .
V: TRBV19

CDR3: CATRTGAPYGYTF
DNA: TGTGCCACCCGGACAGGGGCCCCCTATGGCTACACCTTC
D: TRBD1
J: TRBJ1-2
size: .
V: TRBV10-3

CDR3: CASSFSEREYNEQFF
DNA: TGTGCCAGCAGCTTCTCCGAGCGGGAGTACAATGAGCAGTTCTTC
D: TRBD2
J: TRBJ2-1
size: once
V: TRBV5-4

CDR3: CASTPTGTYEQYF
DNA: TGTGCCAGCACCCCAACAGGAACCTACGAGCAGTACTTC
D: .
J: TRBJ2-7
size: .
V: TRBV28

CDR3: CASAWLAGGRDTQYF
DNA: TGCGCCAGCGCTTGGCTAGCGGGAGGTCGAGATACGCAGTATTTT
D: TRBD2
J: TRBJ2-3
size: .
V: TRBV4-1

CDR3: CASTRGDQPQHF
DNA: TGTGCCAGCACCCGGGGGGATCAGCCCCAGCATTTT
D: .
J: TRBJ1-5
size: .
V: TRBV6-1

CDR3: CAGEASGTYEQYF
DNA: TGTGCCGGGGAAGCTAGCGGGACCTACGAGCAGTACTTC
D: TRBD2
J: TRBJ2-7
size: .
V: TRBV7-9

CDR3: CASSQELAGGTDTQYF
DNA: TGCGCCAGCAGCCAAGAACTAGCGGGAGGGACAGATACGCAGTATTTT
D: TRBD2
J: TRBJ2-3
size: .
V: TRBV4-3

CDR3: CASSVDAGLYEQYF
DNA: TGTGCCAGCAGCGTAGACGCGGGACTTTACGAGCAGTACTTC
D: .
J: TRBJ2-7
size: .
V: TRBV9

CDR3: CASSPTGRVGYGYTF
DNA: TGTGCCAGCAGCCCGACAGGGAGAGTGGGCTATGGCTACACCTTC
D: TRBD1
J: TRBJ1-2
size: .
V: TRBV7-8

CDR3: CASSLGTGANYGYTF
DNA: TGTGCCAGCAGTTTGGGGACAGGGGCTAACTATGGCTACACCTTC
D: TRBD1
J: TRBJ1-2
size: .
V: TRBV27

CDR3: CASSLYQETQYF
DNA: TGTGCCAGCAGCCTGTACCAAGAGACCCAGTACTTC
D: .
J: TRBJ2-5
size: .
V: TRBV5-4

CDR3: CASSLMGATGELFF
DNA: TGTGCCAGCAGCTTAATGGGGGCAACCGGGGAGCTGTTTTTT
D: .
J: TRBJ2-2
size: .
V: TRBV7-3

CDR3: CASSRRASGSSYEQYF
DNA: TGTGCCAGCAGTCGCAGGGCTAGCGGAAGCTCCTACGAGCAGTACTTC
D: TRBD2
J: TRBJ2-7
size: .
V: TRBV27

CDR3: CATAHGGSGNTIYF
DNA: TGTGCCACCGCCCACGGGGGCTCTGGAAACACCATATATTTT
D: .
J: TRBJ1-3
size: .
V: TRBV15

CDR3: CATSRGGQPQHF
DNA: TGTGCCACCAGCAGGGGGGGGCAGCCCCAGCATTTT
D: .
J: TRBJ1-5
size: .
V: TRBV15

CDR3: CASSFGGSDEQYF
DNA: TGTGCCAGCAGCTTTGGAGGAAGCGACGAGCAGTACTTC
D: .
J: TRBJ2-7
size: .
V: TRBV7-6

CDR3: CASSLRRGYNEQFF
DNA: TGTGCCAGCAGCTTACGCCGGGGCTACAATGAGCAGTTCTTC
D: .
J: TRBJ2-1
size: .
V: TRBV11-3

CDR3: CASSLTGYSNQPQHF
DNA: TGTGCCAGTAGCCTGACAGGGTATAGCAATCAGCCCCAGCATTTT
D: TRBD1
J: TRBJ1-5
size: .
V: TRBV19

CDR3: CASNTGTHTGELFF
DNA: TGCGCCAGCAACACCGGGACACACACCGGGGAGCTGTTTTTT
D: .
J: TRBJ2-2
size: .
V: TRBV5-1

CDR3: CASSFAGLASQETQYF
DNA: TGCGCCAGCAGCTTTGCAGGACTAGCGTCACAAGAGACCCAGTACTTC
D: TRBD2
J: TRBJ2-5
size: .
V: TRBV5-1

CDR3: CASSIRGHDTEAFF
DNA: TGCGCCAGCAGCATCAGGGGGCACGACACTGAAGCTTTCTTT
D: TRBD1
J: TRBJ1-1
size: .
V: TRBV5-1

CDR3: CASSPSISPGQGNYGYTF
DNA: TGTGCCAGCTCCCCCTCTATCTCCCCGGGACAGGGAAACTATGGCTACACCTTC
D: TRBD1
J: TRBJ1-2
size: .
V: TRBV18

CDR3: CASSSPGGPNEQFF
DNA: TGTGCCAGCAGTTCCCCGGGAGGGCCCAATGAGCAGTTCTTC
D: TRBD2
J: TRBJ2-1
size: .
V: TRBV25-1

CDR3: CASSLLGGREYSYEQYF
DNA: TGTGCCAGCAGTTTATTGGGAGGGCGGGAGTACTCCTACGAGCAGTACTTC
D: TRBD2
J: TRBJ2-7
size: .
V: TRBV28

CDR3: CASSFRGDEQFF
DNA: TGCGCCAGCAGCTTCAGGGGCGATGAGCAGTTCTTC
D: .
J: TRBJ2-1
size: .
V: TRBV5-1

CDR3: CASSVGGGQNQPQHF
DNA: TGTGCCAGCAGCGTAGGAGGGGGCCAAAATCAGCCCCAGCATTTT
D: TRBD1
J: TRBJ1-5
size: .
V: TRBV9

CDR3: CASSGTSGGETQYF
DNA: TGTGCCAGCAGCGGGACTAGCGGGGGAGAGACCCAGTACTTC
D: TRBD2
J: TRBJ2-5
size: .
V: TRBV9

CDR3: CASSTHNEQFF
DNA: TGTGCCAGCAGTACACACAATGAGCAGTTCTTC
D: .
J: TRBJ2-1
size: .
V: TRBV27